This TCR beta chain appears in the sequencing data of a study of T cells after yellow fever vaccination. This clonotype was counted ten times or more. TCRdb passed the 5' RACE reads through MiXCR, listing each CDR3 protein once. Here the sample spans about 300,000 distinct CDR3 sequences, approximately 7% being singletons. This CDR3 has 14 residues. Germline loops: CDR1 SGHDT, CDR2 YYEEEE. With V trimmed by 4 bases and J by 5 bases, 6 bases remained unmatched. The rearrangement joins TRBV5-6 to TRBJ2-5; 9 nucleotides agree with TRBD1. The material was PBMCs, obtained about 49 days after the first yellow fever vaccination. The clonotype was recovered from a man aged 18-30 years who received the YFV17D yellow fever vaccine. Here the CDR3 DNA reads TGTGCCAGCAGCGCCACAGGGGGCGGCGAGACCCAGTACTTC. Protein: CASSATGGGETQYF.